This T cell receptor beta chain derives from a study of response to subunit inactivated influenza vaccine (dated by TCRdb to 2016 to 2019). With regard to the full study: Deep quantitative T cell receptor repertoire profiling was used in the study to track responses to a trivalent subunit inactivated influenza vaccine.

Library creation used RT-PCR. TCRdb lists the instrument as Illumina HiSeq 2500. Clones were called with MiXCR by TCRdb after fastp trimmed the public reads at Q25, and only in-frame beta chains were retained. Identical CDR3 proteins give one entry, which carries the most common genes and DNA. In all, the sample holds some 300,000 distinct CDR3 sequences, and 20% to 25% of those were seen once. Under 13% of the sample belongs to the ten largest clones. A note on this clonotype: No cognate antigen has been identified for it. No base quality values were provided; no much bigger clone lies one nucleotide off.

General study outcomes and caveats: According to the authors, only a limited number of new T cells may be recruited by each seasonal influenza vaccination.

V loses 6 bases at its end and J loses 3 bases; junction bases beyond the gene matches: 4. From the germline V gene, CDR1 is ENHRY and CDR2 is SYGVKD. The CDR3 runs 13 residues from the cysteine to the phenylalanine. Solely the CDR3 DNA is kept, with 39 bases framed from the first base. This receptor was obtained from a man aged 45 to 70 who received an inactivated influenza vaccine. Donor details come from another sample of the same person, matched by shared clones. The sample was PBMCs from blood, taken around 22 months after vaccination. Here the chain combines TRBV10-3 and TRBJ2-5; 7 central nucleotides agree with TRBD1. The DNA is as follows: TGTGCCATCAGAAATCAGGGGGAAGAGACCCAGTACTTC. Its amino acids are CAIRNQGEETQYF.